These 23 T cell receptor beta chains were all obtained from the same sample, sequenced in a study of CD8 T cells in Susac syndrome (dated by TCRdb to the late 2010s). Receptor libraries were prepared by the immunoSEQ multiplex PCR assay. RNA was extracted with the RNeasy kit and about 0.5 to 1 ug was reverse transcribed using random hexamers. The public reads were quality trimmed at Q25 with fastp and then assembled into clones with MiXCR by TCRdb, keeping productive beta chains. One record per CDR3 amino acid sequence lists the most common genes and DNA. In this sample the table shows roughly 120,000 distinct CDR3 sequences, approximately 93% of which occur a single time. The ten most abundant clones make up just under 0.095% of the sample. The sequencing input was CD4+ T cells from PBMCs. The receptors come from a human donor with multiple sclerosis.

CDR3 DNA sequence: TGTGCCAGCAGCTTCCCGTCGGACCCAGCCGTGGGGATTCAGTACTTC. It codes for CASSFPSDPAVGIQYF. The J gene is TRBJ2-4, the V gene TRBV7-2, with no clear D. CDR1 and CDR2 from the germline V gene are SGHTA and FQGNSA. The CDR3 consists of 16 residues. Trimming shortened V by 3 bases and J by 10 bases, and 22 bases separated the two germline ends.

The table lists this clonotype with a count of one. The chain recombines TRBV6-1 with TRBJ2-3; 8 nucleotides agree with TRBD2. The CDR3 is made up of 14 amino acids. Trimming removed 2 bases from V and 4 bases from J; junction bases left unmatched: 2. Germline values: CDR1 MNHNS, CDR2 SASEGT. CDR3 amino acids: CASSEPGLADTQYF. The CDR3 DNA is TGTGCCAGCAGTGAACCGGGACTAGCAGATACGCAGTATTTT.

The chain uses TRBV18 and TRBJ1-1; 7 nucleotides agree with TRBD1. The V and J ends lost 1 base and 0 bases, in that order; junction bases with no gene match: 2. CDR3 size: 15 residues. Germline V gene data show CDR1 as KGHSH and CDR2 as LQKENI. CDR3 bases: TGTGCCAGCTCACCACGACAGGGCATGAACACTGAAGCTTTCTTT. The encoded protein is CASSPRQGMNTEAFF.

CDR3 DNA: TGTGCCAGCAGCCAGCGACAGGGAGGTGAAAAACTGTTTTTT. Translating it yields CASSQRQGGEKLFF. The gene calls are TRBV3-1 and TRBJ1-4; 7 bases are a match to TRBD1. The ends lost 3 bases at V and 7 bases at J; junction bases unmatched: 5. Germline V gene data show CDR1 as LGHDT and CDR2 as YNNKEL (reference sequence). This CDR3 contains 14 residues.

The chain combines TRBV6-5 with TRBJ2-1, with 14 bases that match TRBD2. Germline V CDR1 and CDR2: MNHEY, SVGAGI. CDR3 length: 17 residues. V was pared by 4 bases and J by 7 bases, with 9 bases of the junction left unmatched. The CDR3 here is CASSFPGTSGGINEQFF. The CDR3 bases are TGTGCCAGCAGTTTCCCCGGGACTAGCGGGGGAATTAATGAGCAGTTCTTC.

The rearrangement joins TRBV7-9 to TRBJ2-1; 7 positions match TRBD2. There are 16 residues in the CDR3. Losses at the gene ends were 5 bases for V and 5 bases for J; bases not matched to a gene: 12. Germline V CDR1 and CDR2: SEHNR, FQNEAQ (reference sequence). The CDR3 sequence is CASSRRGGGANNEQFF. The DNA for the CDR3 is TGTGCCAGCAGCCGGAGGGGCGGGGGAGCTAACAATGAGCAGTTCTTC.

The chain is built from TRBV3-1 and TRBJ1-2, with 8 bases that match TRBD1. V lost 3 bases and J lost 4; bases outside the gene matches: 7. This CDR3 is built from 15 residues. Germline CDR1 and CDR2: LGHDT and YNNKEL (reference sequence). The CDR3 loop is CASSHLAGGAYGYTF. CDR3 nucleotides: TGTGCCAGCAGCCATCTTGCAGGGGGCGCCTATGGCTACACCTTC.

This clonotype was seen a single time. This chain connects TRBV6-1 to TRBJ1-5; no clear D. The CDR3 totals 13 residues. The V gene lost 8 bases and the J gene lost 4 bases, with 12 bases spanning the gap. The germline CDR1 and CDR2 sequences are MNHNS and SASEGT. CDR3 residues: CASGYGLNQPQHF. CDR3 coding DNA: TGTGCCAGCGGGTATGGTCTTAATCAGCCCCAGCATTTT.

The chain combines TRBV7-3 with TRBJ2-1; D may be TRBD1 or TRBD2 (5 bases each). Germline CDR1 and CDR2: SGHTA and FQGTGA. This CDR3 has 13 residues. Trimming left V 5 bases short and J 8 bases short, with 13 bases between. CDR3 sequence (DNA): TGTGCCAGCAGCCCGGGGCTAGCCTATGAGCAGTTCTTC. Translation gives CASSPGLAYEQFF.

This sequence joins TRBV6-1 and TRBJ2-2; D gene ambiguous. Germline-derived CDR1 and CDR2 are MNHNS and SASEGT. CDR3 length: 14 amino acids. The V end lost 8 bases, the J end lost 0 bases, and 10 bases lay between the germline ends. The CDR3 DNA reads as TGTGCCAGCCGGAGCCCAGCGAACACCGGGGAGCTGTTTTTT. It is translated as CASRSPANTGELFF.

This chain connects TRBV7-8 to TRBJ2-2; D perhaps matches TRBD1 (5 bases). V was shortened by 5 bases and J by 5 bases, with 15 bases between the two germline ends. The CDR3 is 15 amino acids. Germline-derived CDR1 and CDR2 are SGHVS and FQNEAQ. In DNA form, the CDR3 reads TGTGCCAGCAGCCGCCAGGGCAGGACGACCGGGGAGCTGTTTTTT. This encodes CASSRQGRTTGELFF.

This clonotype was detected once. The rearrangement joins TRBV10-3 to TRBJ1-1; D gene unclear. V lost 6 bases and J 3 bases, leaving 11 bases between the germline ends. CDR1 is ENHRY, CDR2 SYGVKD, per germline. CDR3 size: 13 residues. DNA of the CDR3: TGTGCCATCAGGGGGAGGGAGGACACTGAAGCTTTCTTT. This codes for CAIRGREDTEAFF.

The chain is built from TRBV4-3 and TRBJ1-6; possible D gene TRBD1, 5 bases. Trimming left V 0 bases short and J 14 bases short, with 14 bases between. CDR3 length equals 14 residues. Germline V gene lookup returns CDR1 LGHNA and CDR2 YSLEER. CDR3 loop: CASSQDQAGLTLHF. The CDR3 coding sequence is TGCGCCAGCAGCCAAGATCAGGCAGGGTTGACCCTCCACTTT.

The gene calls are TRBV5-1 and TRBJ2-5; a possible D gene is TRBD1 (6 bases). This CDR3 contains 15 residues. CDR1 is SGHRS and CDR2 is YFSETQ in the germline V gene. Trimming stripped 0 bases from V and 0 bases from J, with 9 bases between. The CDR3 sequence is CASSLAGTNQETQYF. Written as DNA, the CDR3 is TGCGCCAGCAGCTTGGCCGGGACAAACCAAGAGACCCAGTACTTC.

Note on this clonotype: Relative to the germline gene, one junction end is altered; a read error may explain this. The chain links TRBV6-5 to TRBJ2-5, with 13 bases identical to TRBD2. The CDR3 has 16 residues. CDR1 is MNHEY and CDR2 is SVGAGI in the germline V gene. The CDR3 sequence is CASSHSLAGGPETQYF. CDR3 in DNA: TGTGCCAGCAGTCACTCACTAGCGGGGGGGCCCGAGACCCAGTACTTC.

This rearrangement joins TRBV2 to TRBJ2-3, with D perhaps TRBD1 (5 bases). Trimming cost V 6 bases and J 3 bases, with 7 bases left between them. CDR1 and CDR2 (germline): SNHLY, FYNNEI. The CDR3 loop spans 12 amino acids. This CDR3 reads CASSGQTDTQYF. CDR3 DNA sequence: TGTGCCAGCAGCGGACAAACAGATACGCAGTATTTT.

As for this clonotype: A junction end diverges from the germline sequence, so it may reflect a read error. The CDR3 loop reads CAWSLLQGYAF. DNA of the CDR3: TGTGCCTGGAGTCTTCTCCAAGGCTACGCCTTC. The rearrangement joins TRBV30 to TRBJ1-2; unclear D gene. CDR3 length equals 11 residues. Germline V CDR1 and CDR2: GTSNPN, SVGIG (reference sequence).

The rearrangement joins TRBV27 to TRBJ2-6; 12 bases map to TRBD1. The CDR3 contains 18 residues. The V and J ends lost 4 bases and 4 bases, in that order; junction bases with no gene match: 8. CDR1 and CDR2 from the germline V gene are MNHEY and SMNVEV (reference sequence). This CDR3 reads CASSSPGQGAEGANVLTF. DNA of the CDR3: TGTGCCAGCAGTTCCCCGGGACAGGGGGCGGAAGGGGCCAACGTCCTGACTTTC.

J is TRBJ1-5 and V is TRBV6-5, with TRBD1 as a possible D gene (5 bases). This CDR3 comprises 16 residues. Between the trimmed V and J ends, which lost 2 bases and 6 bases, there was a span of 17 bases. Per the germline V gene, CDR1 is MNHEY and CDR2 is SVGAGI. The CDR3 sequence is CASSYRHAGIRQPQHF. CDR3 DNA: TGTGCCAGCAGTTACCGTCATGCAGGGATCCGTCAGCCCCAGCATTTT.

This chain connects TRBV30 to TRBJ1-4; possible D gene TRBD1, 5 bases. The V end was cut by 7 bases, the J end by 9 bases, with 21 bases between. The CDR3 length is 14 residues. CDR1 GTSNPN and CDR2 SVGIG come from the germline V gene (reference sequence). CDR3 region: CASPRGTSRQKLFF. In DNA form, the CDR3 reads TGTGCCTCGCCCCGAGGGACCTCTAGACAAAAACTGTTTTTT.

The chain has TRBV2 and TRBJ1-5; TRBD1 aligns across 10 bases. This CDR3 has 15 amino acids. CDR1 is SNHLY, CDR2 FYNNEI, per germline. Unmatched junction bases numbered 11, after V lost 8 bases and J lost 7 bases. The CDR3 loop is CASCLDRGLRQPQHF. CDR3 nucleotide sequence: TGTGCCAGCTGCCTCGACAGGGGGCTTCGGCAGCCCCAGCATTTT. Full variable domain (remainder filled in from reference TRBV2 and TRBJ1-5): EPEVTQTPSHQVTQMGQEVILRCVPISNHLYFYWYRQILGQKVEFLVSFYNNEISEKSEIFDDQFSVERPDGSNFTLKIRSTKLEDSAMYFCASCLDRGLRQPQHFGDGTRLSIL.

The CDR3 coding sequence is TGCAGTGCTAGACCGGGGTCGGGAGCTAATGAAAAACTGTTTTTT. It codes for CSARPGSGANEKLFF. The chain recombines TRBV20-1 with TRBJ1-4; D unclear. Germline V gene sequence: CDR1 DFQATT, CDR2 SNEGSKA (reference sequence). The CDR3 runs to 15 residues. Trimming took off 2 bases at V and 3 bases at J, with 13 bases between the two ends.

J is TRBJ2-3 and V is TRBV20-1; D is perhaps TRBD2 (6 bases). The germline CDR1 and CDR2 sequences are DFQATT and SNEGSKA (reference sequence). CDR3 length: 14 amino acids. V shed 5 bases and J shed 0 bases, with 12 bases lying between them. CDR3 coding DNA: TGCAGTGCTCTCCTAGCGACTAGCACAGATACGCAGTATTTT. The encoded protein is CSALLATSTDTQYF.